This T cell receptor (beta chain) emerged from a study of blood T cell repertoires in COVID-19. Looking at the study overall: From T cells, B-cell-depleted T cells, or PBMCs came the material, which was cDNA or gDNA.

In the source study's methods: Amplification with reference gene primers provided the estimates of nucleated cell counts. Data came from immunoSEQ multiplex PCR; TCRdb stores just in-frame clones and leaves some out. V, J and clone size were drawn from that table, and D and trimming were deduced from the DNA. The table includes 150,000 to 200,000 clones, 70% to 90% detected once. V lost 0 bases and J 4 bases, leaving 6 bases between the germline ends. Per germline, CDR1 SGHTA and CDR2 FQGTGA. The CDR3 extends over 13 amino acids. J is TRBJ2-5 and V is TRBV7-3, with D uncertain. The TCR comes from a young man who had recovered from COVID-19. Sequencing was performed on peripheral blood. The CDR3 protein is CASSLTPTETQYF. The CDR3 nucleotides are TGTGCCAGCAGCTTAACCCCTACAGAGACCCAGTACTTC.